These T cell receptor beta chains were read from a single sample in a study of blood T cell repertoires in COVID-19. Sequenced by immunoSEQ multiplex PCR; TCRdb stores in-frame clones only, minus some. The sample includes 110,000 to 150,000 clones, around 83% of them seen just once. Sequencing was done on a sample of peripheral blood. These receptors came from a woman of 80 years or more with acute or convalescent COVID-19. Both conserved end residues are part of each CDR3. Each record gives: D gene, clone size, J gene, V gene, CDR3 DNA, CDR3 protein. A D gene is named only where the DNA matches it firmly. Not all rows give a size; the values are once, few, many and, for expanded clones, a class.

- | - | TRBJ2-3 | TRBV3-1/TRBV3-2 | TGTGCCAGCAGCCATGGCGGGCCGGCTAGCACAGATACGCAGTATTTT | CASSHGGPASTDTQYF
TRBD1 | few | TRBJ1-5 | TRBV6-5 | TGTGCCAGCAGTACCGGGACAGGGGTTCAGCCCCAGCATTTT | CASSTGTGVQPQHF
- | - | TRBJ2-7 | TRBV13 | TGTGCCAGCAGCTTTCTAGCGTCCGGCGAGCAGTACTTC | CASSFLASGEQYF
TRBD2 | - | TRBJ2-1 | TRBV5-1 | TGCGCCAGCAGCAAGGGACTAGCGGGGGGTAATGAGCAGTTCTTC | CASSKGLAGGNEQFF
- | - | TRBJ1-4 | TRBV29-1 | TGCAGCGTTGAAGGCGGCGAAAAACTGTTTTTT | CSVEGGEKLFF
- | once | TRBJ2-2 | TRBV4-2 | TGTGCCAGCAGCCTAACTAGGCGCGAGGAGCTGTTTTTT | CASSLTRREELFF
TRBD1 | - | TRBJ2-3 | TRBV5-1 | TGCGCCAGCAGCTTCACAGGGGGCGCGGGTTCAGATACGCAGTATTTT | CASSFTGGAGSDTQYF
- | - | TRBJ1-2 | TRBV3-1/TRBV3-2 | TGTGCCAGCAGCCACCGAGGAGATAGCTATGGCTACACCTTC | CASSHRGDSYGYTF
TRBD1 | - | TRBJ2-3 | TRBV7-3 | TGTGCCAGCAGCTTAAACACAGGGGGGTCGCAGTATTTT | CASSLNTGGSQYF
- | - | TRBJ1-1 | TRBV28 | TGTGCCAGCAGTTTTCAGATGAACACTGAAGCTTTCTTT | CASSFQMNTEAFF
- | few | TRBJ1-5 | TRBV5-8 | TGTGCCAGCAGCTTGGCCCCAGGGACTTATAGCAATCAGCCCCAGCATTTT | CASSLAPGTYSNQPQHF
- | - | TRBJ2-3 | TRBV19 | TGTGCCAGTAGTATAGGAAACATAGCTGCCCAAACAGATACGCAGTATTTT | CASSIGNIAAQTDTQYF
- | - | TRBJ2-1 | TRBV7-9 | TGTGCCAGCAGCCTCACAGGGTCCTACAATGAGCAGTTCTTC | CASSLTGSYNEQFF
- | - | TRBJ1-5 | TRBV28 | TGTGCCAGCAGTTTCTCTCAGCCCCAGCATTTT | CASSFSQPQHF
- | - | TRBJ1-3 | TRBV5-1 | TGCGCCAGCAGTCTAACGCCATACGGAAACACCATATATTTT | CASSLTPYGNTIYF
TRBD2 | - | TRBJ2-5 | TRBV7-6 | TGTGCCAGCAGCTTAGAGCGGGGGAGAGAGACCCAGTACTTC | CASSLERGRETQYF
- | once | TRBJ1-4 | TRBV7-9 | TGTGCCAGCAGGTCCGGGGGGTCGGGTGAAAAACTGTTTTTT | CASRSGGSGEKLFF
TRBD1 | - | TRBJ1-1 | TRBV30 | TGTGCCTGGAGGGACTCAGGGGGCAACACTGAAGCTTTCTTT | CAWRDSGGNTEAFF